This is a list of T cell receptor beta chains from one sample in a study of a mutant IDH1 vaccine in newly diagnosed glioma. Their antigen targets remain unknown. The protocol was immunoSEQ multiplex PCR, while the TCRdb copy is restricted to in-frame clones and leaves out a portion. The sample records 38,000 or so clones, about 80% being singletons. The input for sequencing was peripheral blood mononuclear cells (PBMCs), taken from a glioma patient whose treatment included an IDH1 peptide vaccine. These TCRs come from a woman aged 30 to 39 with glioma. Some clones in this sample may be carry-over from other donors' samples. Each CDR3 is given without its conserved first and last residue. Each record gives: CDR3 protein, clone size, J gene, V gene. For some rows the clone size is stated as once, few or many, or as a class when expanded; others skip it.

ASSDQHINRGEQY,NA,TRBJ2-7,TRBV6-5
ATSGASGDEQY,NA,TRBJ2-7,TRBV6-5
ASSLVNYGYT,NA,TRBJ1-2,TRBV6-6
ASSPRVDTQY,NA,TRBJ2-3,TRBV18
ASSIGLAGDEQY,NA,TRBJ2-7,TRBV5-1
ASSDRIGYT,NA,TRBJ1-2,TRBV28
ASSRGFQETQY,NA,TRBJ2-5,TRBV19
ASSPRQVSYEQY,once,TRBJ2-7,TRBV27
ASSPRDTSYEQY,NA,TRBJ2-7,TRBV7-8
SVGGTGGQPQH,few,TRBJ1-5,TRBV29-1
ASSSNPRDQAEAF,NA,TRBJ1-1,TRBV28
SVEAGRGASSYEQY,NA,TRBJ2-7,TRBV29-1
ASMQGGLNTEAF,NA,TRBJ1-1,TRBV2
AIWDSRYNEQF,NA,TRBJ2-1,TRBV10-3
ASSLGPHTRETQY,NA,TRBJ2-3,TRBV7-7
ASSVSTSGRSYNEQF,NA,TRBJ2-1,TRBV5-1
ASSLVSHSGSEAGELF,NA,TRBJ2-2,TRBV5-1
ASSFGRGDNYGYT,NA,TRBJ1-2,TRBV7-2
ASSLADTQY,NA,TRBJ2-3,TRBV7-2
ASSLVGLSVEQY,NA,TRBJ2-7,TRBV11-2
ASSSGLSGEF,once,TRBJ2-1,TRBV5-6
ASSVSGSNTGELF,NA,TRBJ2-2,TRBV9
ASSFGVGVSQYEQF,NA,TRBJ2-1,TRBV5-4
SVVTGGETEAF,few,TRBJ1-1,TRBV29-1
ASSYGAAGNGYT,NA,TRBJ1-2,TRBV6-5
ASRRAGVNTEAF,NA,TRBJ1-1,TRBV19
ASSELQGDTDTQY,NA,TRBJ2-3,TRBV5-6
ASSLVAYEQY,NA,TRBJ2-7,TRBV7-9
ASTTTLGQRSSYNEQF,once,TRBJ2-1,TRBV7-9